The rows below give T cell receptor beta chains drawn from one sample of a study of blood T cell repertoires in COVID-19. The table came from immunoSEQ multiplex PCR; TCRdb's copy has only in-frame clones and leaves some out. The sample lists a few hundred thousand clones; around 87% were seen once. Sequencing was carried out using peripheral blood. The receptors come from a woman aged 45-65 years who had recovered from COVID-19. CDR3s include the opening cysteine and the closing phenylalanine or tryptophan. A D gene is named only where the DNA matches it firmly. Clone size appears in some rows only: once, few, many, or a class for an expanded clone.

-	TRBD1	TRBV27	TRBJ1-5	TGTGCCAGCAATGACAGGGGGCCTATCTATAGCAATCAGCCCCAGCATTTT	CASNDRGPIYSNQPQHF
-	-	TRBV30	TRBJ2-5	TGTGCCTGGAGTGCTACTTTCCAAGAGACCCAGTACTTC	CAWSATFQETQYF
once	TRBD1	TRBV19	TRBJ1-2	TGTGCCAGTAGTATCTCTGGGACAGACTATGGCTACACCTTC	CASSISGTDYGYTF
-	TRBD1	TRBV28	TRBJ1-4	TGTGCCAGCAGTCCGGGGGGACAGGGTGACGAAAAACTGTTTTTT	CASSPGGQGDEKLFF
-	TRBD2	TRBV27	TRBJ2-1	TGTGCCAGCAGTCCCTCAGCGGGAGAGGATGAGAAGTTCTTC	CASSPSAGEDEKFF
-	-	TRBV7-2	TRBJ2-7	TGTGCCAGCAGCTTAGAACAGATCTACGAGCAGTACTTC	CASSLEQIYEQYF
-	TRBD1	TRBV6-6	TRBJ2-5	TGTGCCAGCAGACCCCCACAGGGGCGGGCAGAGACCCAGTACTTC	CASRPPQGRAETQYF
once	-	TRBV11-1	TRBJ2-7	TGTGCCAGCAGCGCTAGACTCGGATCCTACGAGCAGTACTTC	CASSARLGSYEQYF
-	TRBD1	TRBV27	TRBJ1-2	TGTGCCAGCAGTTTTTCCGGCCAGGGGGAAGGTGGCTACACCTTC	CASSFSGQGEGGYTF
-	-	TRBV11-2	TRBJ2-3	TGTGCCAGCAGCCCTCAGACTTCTAGCACAGATACGCAGTATTTT	CASSPQTSSTDTQYF
-	TRBD2	TRBV6-5	TRBJ2-1	TGTGCCAGCAGTTATCTCGGGGGGGCTTACAATGAGCAGTTCTTC	CASSYLGGAYNEQFF
-	-	TRBV18	TRBJ1-6	TGTGCCAGCTCGGCGGCTAGCTCCTATAATTCACCCCTCCACTTT	CASSAASSYNSPLHF
-	-	TRBV6-5	TRBJ1-6	TGTGCCAGCAGTTACGGGGGGTCTAATTCACCCCTCCACTTT	CASSYGGSNSPLHF
-	-	TRBV28	TRBJ2-2	TGTGCCAGCACCGGACAGACCGGGGAGCTGTTTTTT	CASTGQTGELFF
-	TRBD1	TRBV5-8	TRBJ1-3	TGTGCCAGCAGCTACGACAGGGCCTCTGGAAACACCATATATTTT	CASSYDRASGNTIYF
-	TRBD1	TRBV7-8	TRBJ1-2	TGTGCCAGCAGCTTACAGGGGGCGGGTTTCTCATCCGGCTACACCTTC	CASSLQGAGFSSGYTF
-	-	TRBV7-2	TRBJ2-7	TGTGCCAGCAGCCCGAGTGGGGGCACCTACGAGCAGTACTTC	CASSPSGGTYEQYF
-	TRBD1	TRBV5-5	TRBJ2-3	TGTGCCAGCAGCTCTAGGACAGGAGACACAGATACGCAGTATTTT	CASSSRTGDTDTQYF
-	-	TRBV19	TRBJ1-1	TGTGCCAGTCGGGATGGGGGGGTTGACACTGAAGCTTTCTTT	CASRDGGVDTEAFF
-	TRBD1	TRBV7-9	TRBJ1-1	TGTGCCAGCAGCACTATAACAGGGGGTGAGGCTGAAGCTTTCTTT	CASSTITGGEAEAFF
-	TRBD2	TRBV10-3	TRBJ2-3	TGTGCCATCAGTGAGTCGAGAATACTAGCGGCGACCCTTGCTAGCACAGATACGCAGTATTTT	CAISESRILAATLASTDTQYF
-	TRBD1	TRBV28	TRBJ1-2	TGTGCCAGCAGTATCCTGGGACAGCATTTCTATGGCTACACCTTC	CASSILGQHFYGYTF
-	-	TRBV6-2/TRBV6-3	TRBJ1-5	TGTGCCAGCAGTTACGTCGCCGAGCAGCCCCAGCATTTT	CASSYVAEQPQHF
-	TRBD1	TRBV6-2/TRBV6-3	TRBJ1-5	TGTGCCAGCAGTTACGAGACAGGGGGTATAATTAGGCCCCAGCATTTT	CASSYETGGIIRPQHF
-	-	TRBV2	TRBJ2-1	TGTGCCAGTCGGGGGACCGGCGGTTTTGAGCAGTTCTTC	CASRGTGGFEQFF
-	-	TRBV18	TRBJ2-5	TGTGCCAGCTCACCTATACGGACAGCCCAAGAGACCCAGTACTTC	CASSPIRTAQETQYF
-	-	TRBV2	TRBJ2-6	TGTGCCAGCAGTGAATTAGTTTCTGGGGCCAACGTCCTGACTTTC	CASSELVSGANVLTF
-	TRBD1	TRBV7-9	TRBJ1-6	TGTGCCAGCAGCTTAAGACAGGGGGCGAATTCACCCCTCCACTTT	CASSLRQGANSPLHF
-	TRBD1	TRBV19	TRBJ1-5	TGTGCCAGTAGTCCGGACAGGGTCGTTCAGCCCCAGCATTTT	CASSPDRVVQPQHF
-	TRBD1	TRBV24-1	TRBJ2-7	TGTGCCACCAGTGATTCCGGACAGGACTCCTACGAGCAGTACTTC	CATSDSGQDSYEQYF
-	TRBD2	TRBV24-1	TRBJ2-5	TGTGCCACCAGTGATTTGCAGCGGACTAGCGGCGAAGAGACCCAGTACTTC	CATSDLQRTSGEETQYF
-	TRBD1	TRBV7-2	TRBJ1-5	TGTGCCAGCAGCTTAGTGGGGACAGGGTATCAGCCCCAGCATTTT	CASSLVGTGYQPQHF
-	TRBD1	TRBV5-1	TRBJ1-6	TGCGCCAGCAGCTCGGGACAGCCTAATTCACCCCTCCACTTT	CASSSGQPNSPLHF
-	TRBD2	TRBV5-4	TRBJ2-5	TGTGCCAGCAGCTTAAGTAGCGGGAGTGTGAGGGAGACCCAGTACTTC	CASSLSSGSVRETQYF